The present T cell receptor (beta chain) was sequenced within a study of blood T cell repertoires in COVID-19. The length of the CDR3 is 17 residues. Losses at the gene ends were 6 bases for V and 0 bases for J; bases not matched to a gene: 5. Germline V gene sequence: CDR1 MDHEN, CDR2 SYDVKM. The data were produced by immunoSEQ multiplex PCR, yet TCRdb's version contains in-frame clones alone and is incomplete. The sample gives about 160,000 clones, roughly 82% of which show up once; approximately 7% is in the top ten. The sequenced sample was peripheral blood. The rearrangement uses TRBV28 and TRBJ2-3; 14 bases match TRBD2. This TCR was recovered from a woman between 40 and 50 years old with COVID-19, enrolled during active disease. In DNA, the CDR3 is TGTGCCAGCAGCCGGACTAGCGGGAGGCCTAGCACAGATACGCAGTATTTT. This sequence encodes CASSRTSGRPSTDTQYF.